The source of this TCR beta chain is a study of T cell repertoires in cytomegalovirus infection. About the study: In public TCR beta signatures, there were indications of both CMV infection and matching HLA type.

This clonotype was recorded at least ten times. Its antigen is unidentified. Whole-study findings and limits: There were carriers of CMV plus the relevant HLA, and cumulative public TCR beta family frequency identified them. The response measured ex vivo was dominated by TCR beta clonotypes (HLA-C-restricted and CMV-specific).

TCRdb redid the calling of the reads with MiXCR, one entry per CDR3 protein. The table has 200,000 to 300,000 distinct CDR3 sequences, approximately 8.3% seen once. The CDR3 sequence is 15 residues long. Trimming removed 5 bases from V and 0 bases from J, with 11 bases in between. Germline V CDR1 and CDR2: SGHTA, FQGNSA. The origin of this receptor is a human donor in good health (CMV status not recorded). Some clones in this sample may be carry-over from other donors' samples. This chain links TRBV7-2 with TRBJ1-3; D may be TRBD1 (5 bases). Sample: PBMCs. In DNA, the CDR3 is TGTGCCAGCAGCACCGACAGAAGCTCTGGAAACACCATATATTTT. Protein sequence: CASSTDRSSGNTIYF.